These 26 T cell receptor beta chains were all obtained from the same sample, sequenced in a study of shared clonotypes between healthy human individuals. The protocol was immunoSEQ multiplex PCR, while the TCRdb copy is restricted to in-frame clones and leaves out a portion. The sample lists roughly 1.5 million clones; 95% to 99% were seen once. Input material: naive CD4+ T cells sorted from blood. The subset: CD45RA+ positively selected. The receptors here all came from a man between 25 and 39 years old in good health.

The chain combines TRBV18 with TRBJ2-7; a weak D match, TRBD2 (6 bases). Germline assignment: CDR1 KGHSH and CDR2 LQKENI. The germline V and J ends were trimmed by 1 base and 9 bases, with 16 bases remaining between them. The CDR3 extends over 14 amino acids. The CDR3, as DNA: TGTGCCAGCTCACCACGGAGGGAAGTCACAGGGCAGTACTTC. This encodes CASSPRREVTGQYF.

As to this clone: The sample carries other DNA sequences with the same CDR3. The chain joins TRBV2 to TRBJ2-3; D remains unclear. CDR3 size: 15 residues. Deletions cut 4 bases from V and 0 bases from J, with 11 bases between. CDR1 and CDR2 from the germline V gene are SNHLY and FYNNEI. CDR3 DNA: TGTGCCAGCAGTGTTGAGCGCCCTAGCACAGATACGCAGTATTTT. This translates into CASSVERPSTDTQYF.

V gene TRBV7-3 combines with J gene TRBJ2-5; no clear D gene. The CDR3 consists of 14 residues. V lost 3 bases and J lost 2, with 10 bases in between. CDR1 is SGHTA, CDR2 FQGTGA, per germline. The CDR3 DNA is TGTGCCAGCAGCTTTGGGCAACATCAAGAGACCCAGTACTTC. Its protein is CASSFGQHQETQYF.

This clone has only one observation. The chain links TRBV2 to TRBJ1-1; D gene ambiguous. V was pared by 0 bases and J by 0 bases, with 14 bases between. CDR1 is SNHLY and CDR2 is FYNNEI in the germline V gene. CDR3 size: 17 residues. The CDR3 DNA reads as TGTGCCAGCAGTGAAGCGCTGGCGGGCGAATTGAACACTGAAGCTTTCTTT. Translated: CASSEALAGELNTEAFF.

The rearrangement joins TRBV10-1 to TRBJ2-6; TRBD1 or TRBD2 may be the D gene (6 bases each). Germline CDR1 WNHNN, CDR2 SYGVQD (reference sequence). The CDR3 totals 15 residues. The V end was cut by 6 bases, the J end by 2 bases, with 11 bases between. CDR3 coding DNA: TGCGCCAGCAGCGGTGGGGGGCCTGGGGCCAACGTCCTGACTTTC. Encoded protein: CASSGGGPGANVLTF.

A single count supports this clone. The J gene is TRBJ2-1, the V gene TRBV15; unclear D gene. The CDR3 is made up of 17 amino acids. Trimming cost V 2 bases and J 0 bases, with 14 bases left between them. CDR1 and CDR2 (germline): LNHNV, YYDKDF (reference sequence). CDR3 residues: CATSRRPGLNSYNEQFF. CDR3 bases: TGTGCCACCAGCAGACGCCCGGGCCTAAACTCCTACAATGAGCAGTTCTTC.

The chain carries TRBV29-1 and TRBJ2-7; D might be TRBD1 (6 bases). Per germline, CDR1 SQVTM and CDR2 ANQGSEA. CDR3 length: 12 residues. Deletions cut 5 bases from V and 5 bases from J, with 13 bases between. CDR3 in amino acids: CSVTQGFHEQYF. The CDR3 region has the DNA TGCAGCGTTACACAGGGTTTCCACGAGCAGTACTTC.

The CDR3: CASSLDSTGELFF. In nucleotides, the CDR3 is TGTGCCAGCAGTCTAGACAGCACCGGGGAGCTGTTTTTT. This chain links TRBV2 with TRBJ2-2, with D maybe TRBD1 (5 bases). The CDR3 consists of 13 residues. In germline, CDR1 is SNHLY, CDR2 FYNNEI. Deletions cut 5 bases from V and 4 bases from J, with 8 bases between.

The chain couples TRBV5-1 to TRBJ2-5; 9 bases fit TRBD2. CDR1 is SGHRS, CDR2 YFSETQ, per germline. This CDR3 is 16 amino acids long. After removal of 0 bases from V and 3 bases from J, the junction contained 6 bases not matched to a gene. Here the CDR3 reads CASSLVAGGPEETQYF. The CDR3 bases are TGCGCCAGCAGCTTGGTGGCGGGAGGGCCCGAAGAGACCCAGTACTTC.

The chain has TRBV5-5 and TRBJ2-1; TRBD2 matches 10 bases. CDR1 SGHKS and CDR2 YYEKEE come from the germline V gene (reference sequence). This CDR3 has 16 amino acids. Unmatched junction bases numbered 4, after V lost 0 bases and J lost 4 bases. CDR3 coding DNA: TGTGCCAGCAGCTTGGGTCTTAGCGGGAGGTACAATGAGCAGTTCTTC. It translates to CASSLGLSGRYNEQFF.

With respect to this clone: This sample also contains other DNA sequences that code for the same CDR3. The chain has TRBV9 and TRBJ1-5; 7 bases match TRBD1. In germline, CDR1 is SGDLS, CDR2 YYNGEE. The CDR3 loop spans 14 amino acids. The J segment lost 4 bases and the V segment lost 4 bases, leaving 5 bases of the junction unmatched. Here the CDR3 reads CASSPGQRNQPQHF. CDR3 in DNA: TGTGCCAGCAGCCCGGGACAGAGAAATCAGCCCCAGCATTTT. Together with reference TRBV9 and TRBJ1-5, the CDR3 gives the full variable domain: DSGVTQTPKHLITATGQRVTLRCSPRSGDLSVYWYQQSLDQGLQFLIQYYNGEERAKGNILERFSAQQFPDLHSELNLSSLELGDSALYFCASSPGQRNQPQHFGDGTRLSIL.

This clone was counted a single time. The V call is TRBV9, the J call TRBJ1-2; D is undetermined. With 3 bases removed from V and 10 bases from J, the gap between germline ends came to 28 bases. The CDR3 is made up of 17 amino acids. CDR1 is SGDLS, CDR2 YYNGEE, per germline. As DNA, the CDR3 is TGTGCCAGCAGCGAAGGTGGTTACCAAGGCGGGAGGCTTGTCTACACCTTC. Encoded protein: CASSEGGYQGGRLVYTF.

The chain is built from TRBV27 and TRBJ1-2; perhaps TRBD1 as D (5 bases). This CDR3 has 14 residues. Germline assignment: CDR1 MNHEY and CDR2 SMNVEV (reference sequence). V dropped 5 bases and J dropped 9 bases, with 19 bases sitting between them. Here the CDR3 reads CASSPRWGVFRYTF. The CDR3, as DNA: TGTGCCAGCAGTCCCCGGTGGGGGGTTTTCCGCTACACCTTC.

The rearrangement links TRBV6-1 to TRBJ2-7; no clear D. The CDR3 length is 14 residues. The V end lost 4 bases, the J end lost 2 bases, and 12 bases lay between the germline ends. CDR1 and CDR2 from the germline V gene are MNHNS and SASEGT. CDR3 sequence: CASSAWATTYEQYF. CDR3 DNA: TGTGCCAGCAGTGCATGGGCCACCACCTACGAGCAGTACTTC.

The CDR3 bases are TGCGCCAGCAGCTCCGGACAGGGGGCTGACTATGGCTACACCTTC. This codes for CASSSGQGADYGYTF. V and J are TRBV5-1 and TRBJ1-2; 11 nucleotides match TRBD1. Germline assignment: CDR1 SGHRS and CDR2 YFSETQ. With V trimmed by 3 bases and J by 3 bases, 4 bases remained unmatched. This CDR3 is 15 amino acids long. Combining the CDR3 with reference TRBV5-1 and TRBJ1-2 gives the whole variable domain KAGVTQTPRYLIKTRGQQVTLSCSPISGHRSVSWYQQTPGQGLQFLFEYFSETQRNKGNFPGRFSGRQFSNSRSEMNVSTLELGDSALYLCASSSGQGADYGYTFGSGTRLTVV.

V is TRBV5-1 and J is TRBJ1-1, with no clear D. Per germline, CDR1 SGHRS and CDR2 YFSETQ. The V gene lost 0 bases and the J gene lost 11 bases, with 14 bases spanning the gap. This CDR3 has 13 residues. CDR3 sequence: CASSLAARSLAFF. The CDR3 bases are TGCGCCAGCAGCTTGGCCGCCAGGTCCTTGGCTTTCTTT.

This clone was observed once. The chain couples TRBV25-1 to TRBJ2-1, with 14 bases matching TRBD2. The CDR3 covers 17 residues. The V gene's germline CDR1 is MGHDK and CDR2 SYGVNS. V lost 3 bases to trimming and J lost 10 bases; unmatched junction nucleotides: 11. The CDR3 bases are TGTGCCAGCAGTGACTATACGGGACTAGCGGGAGTGAAAGAGCAGTTCTTC. Translating it yields CASSDYTGLAGVKEQFF.

This chain uses TRBV7-6 with TRBJ2-1; 7 bases align to TRBD2. Germline V CDR1 and CDR2: SGHVS, FNYEAQ. The CDR3 length is 15 residues. Trimming took 1 base from V and 6 from J; bases not matched to a gene: 6. CDR3 in DNA: TGTGCCAGCAGCTTAGTGGCGGGGAGGGGCAATGAGCAGTTCTTC. It is translated as CASSLVAGRGNEQFF.

V usage is TRBV6-5 and J usage is TRBJ2-7; tentative D call: TRBD1 (5 bases). Germline assignment: CDR1 MNHEY and CDR2 SVGAGI. The V and J ends lost 0 bases and 3 bases respectively, with 12 bases between them. CDR3 length: 15 amino acids. The CDR3, as DNA: TGTGCCAGCAGTTACTCGCCGGACATAAGCTACGAGCAGTACTTC. Residues: CASSYSPDISYEQYF.

The V gene is TRBV7-2, the J gene TRBJ1-1; D is ambiguous. CDR1 SGHTA and CDR2 FQGNSA come from the germline V gene. The CDR3 is made up of 13 amino acids. Trimming cost V 5 bases and J 4 bases, with 11 bases left between them. The CDR3 reads CASSPPTRTEAFF. As DNA, the CDR3 is TGTGCCAGCAGCCCCCCCACCCGCACTGAAGCTTTCTTT.

This clone has a single count. The gene calls are TRBV28 and TRBJ1-2; a weak D match, TRBD1 (6 bases). With 6 bases removed from V and 0 bases from J, the gap between germline ends came to 17 bases. Germline CDR1 is MDHEN and CDR2 is SYDVKM. The CDR3 runs 16 residues. CDR3 nucleotides: TGTGCCAGCAGGAACAGGGAGGGAGCAGCTAACTATGGCTACACCTTC. This gives the protein CASRNREGAANYGYTF.

J is TRBJ1-4 and V is TRBV4-3; D remains unclear. This CDR3 has 13 residues. The ends were cut back, 0 bases at V and 11 bases at J, with 10 bases in the middle. Germline CDR1 is LGHNA and CDR2 is YSLEER. CDR3 protein: CASSQEGGPKLFF. For the CDR3, the DNA is TGCGCCAGCAGCCAAGAAGGAGGGCCCAAACTGTTTTTT.

This sequence joins TRBV7-9 and TRBJ2-7; no reliable D call. CDR1 and CDR2 from the germline V gene are SEHNR and FQNEAQ (reference sequence). V shed 3 bases and J shed 2 bases, with 14 bases lying between them. This CDR3 region has 15 residues. This CDR3 is CASSLWEFDPYEQYF. CDR3 nucleotide sequence: TGTGCCAGCAGCTTGTGGGAATTCGACCCCTACGAGCAGTACTTC.

J is TRBJ2-1 and V is TRBV30; 14 bases match TRBD2. The V segment lost 3 bases and the J segment 7 bases; nucleotides outside the gene matches: 23. The germline V gene encodes CDR1 GTSNPN and CDR2 SVGIG (reference sequence). CDR3 size: 21 residues. In nucleotides, the CDR3 is TGTGCCTGGAGCCTAAAAACACCGGGACTAGCGGGAGTGTTTTTCGTTAATGAGCAGTTCTTC. This gives the protein CAWSLKTPGLAGVFFVNEQFF.

This clone was detected once. CDR3 residues: CASSSRGDRVYEQYF. In DNA, the CDR3 is TGTGCCAGCAGCTCGAGGGGGGACAGGGTGTACGAGCAGTACTTC. This rearrangement joins TRBV27 to TRBJ2-7, with 9 bases aligning to TRBD1. In germline, CDR1 is MNHEY, CDR2 SMNVEV (reference sequence). The CDR3 runs to 15 residues. Unmatched junction bases numbered 10, after V lost 6 bases and J lost 4 bases.

The chain links TRBV5-1 to TRBJ2-7; possible D gene TRBD2, 6 bases. Trimming cost V 2 bases and J 6 bases, with 18 bases left between them. Germline lookup yields CDR1 SGHRS and CDR2 YFSETQ. The CDR3 spans 15 residues. The CDR3 DNA is TGCGCCAGCAGCTTAACCGGGACGGAGGGAGGCGAGCAGTACTTC. This encodes CASSLTGTEGGEQYF.